These 23 T cell receptor beta chains originate from one sample sequenced in a study of shared clonotypes between healthy human individuals. Sequencing used immunoSEQ multiplex PCR; TCRdb keeps in-frame clones, though not all of them. The sample has fewer than 400,000 clones; around two thirds are singletons. Sequencing input: memory CD4+ T cells sorted from blood. Subset specified: CD45RA-negative fraction. The receptors originated from a young man in good health.

The V gene is TRBV19, the J gene TRBJ2-2, with D uncertain. V was trimmed by 3 bases and J by 7 bases, leaving 9 bases between them. The CDR3 contains 13 residues. CDR1 and CDR2 (germline): LNHDA, SQIVND (reference sequence). CDR3 bases: TGTGCCAGTAGTATGGTTCCCAGCGGGGAGCTGTTTTTT. Translating it yields CASSMVPSGELFF.

The chain is built from TRBV7-2 and TRBJ2-3; D uncertain. Germline V gene sequence: CDR1 SGHTA, CDR2 FQGNSA. V was trimmed by 3 bases and J by 2 bases, leaving 12 bases between them. The CDR3 contains 15 residues. CDR3 residues: CASSFESRPTDTQYF. In DNA, the CDR3 is TGTGCCAGCAGCTTCGAGAGTCGCCCCACAGATACGCAGTATTTT. Together with reference TRBV7-2 and TRBJ2-3, the CDR3 gives the full variable domain: GAGVSQSPSNKVTEKGKDVELRCDPISGHTALYWYRQSLGQGLEFLIYFQGNSAPDKSGLPSDRFSAERTGGSVSTLTIQRTQQEDSAVYLCASSFESRPTDTQYFGPGTRLTVL.

V usage is TRBV6-6 and J usage is TRBJ1-5; possible D gene TRBD1, 5 bases. V lost 5 bases to trimming and J lost 2 bases, with 13 bases between them. Per germline, CDR1 MNHNY and CDR2 SVGAGI (reference sequence). The length of the CDR3 is 15 residues. The CDR3 region has the DNA TGTGCCAGCAGTAAAGGGGTATTGGGCAATCAGCCCCAGCATTTT. Translating it yields CASSKGVLGNQPQHF.

This clone was recorded only once. V usage is TRBV7-9 and J usage is TRBJ2-7; tentatively, D is TRBD2 (6 bases). Per the germline V gene, CDR1 is SEHNR and CDR2 is FQNEAQ (reference sequence). Trimming shortened V by 1 base and J by 4 bases, and 14 bases separated the two germline ends. This CDR3 is 15 amino acids long. The chain's CDR3 is CASSLVFRDSYEQYF. The CDR3 DNA reads TGTGCCAGCAGCTTAGTTTTCCGGGACTCATACGAGCAGTACTTC.

The chain is built from TRBV6-5 and TRBJ2-1; no firm D call. This CDR3 has 13 residues. Trimming pared 5 bases from V and 6 bases from J, leaving 11 bases between. Germline-derived CDR1 and CDR2 are MNHEY and SVGAGI. The DNA for the CDR3 is TGTGCCAGCAGTCACCCTTACGGCAATGAGCAGTTCTTC. Residues: CASSHPYGNEQFF.

This clone was detected only a few times. The gene calls are TRBV27 and TRBJ2-2; 14 bases are a match to TRBD2. This CDR3 region has 18 residues. Germline V gene lookup returns CDR1 MNHEY and CDR2 SMNVEV (reference sequence). V shed 5 bases, J shed 5 bases, and the junction held 10 bases outside the gene matches. Written as DNA, the CDR3 is TGTGCCAGCAGTCCGTCGGGACTAGCGGGAGTTATAACCGGGGAGCTGTTTTTT. It encodes CASSPSGLAGVITGELFF.

CDR3 coding DNA: TGCGCCAGCAATGAAGGGGGAACGCATGAGCAGTTCTTC. This gives the protein CASNEGGTHEQFF. The chain employs TRBV10-1 and TRBJ2-1, with a weak D call TRBD1 (6 bases). This CDR3 has 13 residues. CDR1 is WNHNN, CDR2 SYGVQD, per germline (reference sequence). Trimming removed 7 bases at V and 8 bases at J, with 15 bases between.

V is TRBV19 and J is TRBJ1-1; unclear D gene. Trimming pared 4 bases from V and 1 base from J, leaving 16 bases between. The CDR3 has 16 residues. Per the germline V gene, CDR1 is LNHDA and CDR2 is SQIVND (reference sequence). CDR3 sequence reads: CASSNRDQLWNTEAFF. CDR3 DNA sequence: TGTGCCAGTAGTAACCGGGATCAGTTGTGGAACACTGAAGCTTTCTTT.

About this clone: A single base separates this from a much larger clone, so it may be a read error. The J gene is TRBJ1-1, the V gene TRBV7-8; the match to TRBD1 covers 8 bases. The V gene end was trimmed by 5 bases and the J gene end by 0 bases; junction bases not matched to a gene: 5. The CDR3 has 15 residues. In germline, CDR1 is SGHVS, CDR2 FQNEAQ. The CDR3 sequence: CASSLRDRLNTEAFF. The DNA for the CDR3 is TGTGCCAGCAGCCTCCGGGACAGGTTGAACACTGAAGCTTTCTTT.

The CDR3 protein is CAIRQGTPSYNEQFF. CDR3 in DNA: TGTGCCATCAGACAGGGGACTCCCTCCTACAATGAGCAGTTCTTC. The chain uses TRBV10-3 and TRBJ2-1, with TRBD1 as a possible D gene (7 bases). Germline assignment: CDR1 ENHRY and CDR2 SYGVKD. This CDR3 region has 15 residues. Trimming pared 6 bases from V and 0 bases from J, leaving 12 bases between.

Only one count was recorded for this clone. This sequence joins TRBV7-9 and TRBJ1-4; D is perhaps TRBD1 (5 bases). This CDR3 spans 17 amino acids. Germline V gene sequence: CDR1 SEHNR, CDR2 FQNEAQ (reference sequence). Trimming removed 5 bases from V and 0 bases from J, with 16 bases in between. The CDR3 region has the DNA TGTGCCAGCAGCCCCAGGGAAGGAGTGGCAACTAATGAAAAACTGTTTTTT. The encoded protein is CASSPREGVATNEKLFF.

V and J are TRBV5-1 and TRBJ1-1, with 11 bases fitting TRBD1. V shed 5 bases and J 7 bases; nucleotides not matched to a gene: 13. Germline V gives CDR1 SGHRS, CDR2 YFSETQ. The CDR3 totals 16 residues. This CDR3 reads CASRPGQGAWSGEAFF. CDR3 DNA sequence: TGCGCCAGCAGACCCGGACAGGGGGCGTGGAGTGGTGAAGCTTTCTTT. The entire variable domain, with the rest obtained from reference TRBV5-1 and TRBJ1-1, is as follows: KAGVTQTPRYLIKTRGQQVTLSCSPISGHRSVSWYQQTPGQGLQFLFEYFSETQRNKGNFPGRFSGRQFSNSRSEMNVSTLELGDSALYLCASRPGQGAWSGEAFFGQGTRLTVV.

This chain connects TRBV6-5 to TRBJ2-7; D is ambiguous. Trimming pared 2 bases from V and 6 bases from J, leaving 8 bases between. The germline gives CDR1 MNHEY, CDR2 SVGAGI. The CDR3 is 12 residues long. CDR3 protein: CASSYLKGEQYF. The DNA for the CDR3 is TGTGCCAGCAGTTACCTTAAAGGCGAGCAGTACTTC.

V and J are TRBV6-6 and TRBJ2-1; D is undetermined. The CDR3 is 12 residues long. Germline V gives CDR1 MNHNY, CDR2 SVGAGI (reference sequence). The V end was cut by 5 bases, the J end by 3 bases, with 5 bases between. The CDR3 here is CASSQNYNEQFF. CDR3 nucleotide sequence: TGTGCCAGCAGTCAGAACTACAATGAGCAGTTCTTC.

This sequence joins TRBV6-1 and TRBJ1-5; D not certain. CDR3 size: 15 residues. Germline lookup yields CDR1 MNHNS and CDR2 SASEGT. Trimming stripped 3 bases from V and 0 bases from J, with 9 bases between. CDR3 in amino acids: CASSDGSHSNQPQHF. The CDR3 DNA sequence: TGTGCCAGCAGTGACGGCAGTCATAGCAATCAGCCCCAGCATTTT.

This clone showed up just a few times. The chain employs TRBV18 and TRBJ2-7, with 10 bases matching TRBD2. With V trimmed by 4 bases and J by 2 bases, 11 bases remained unmatched. The germline gives CDR1 KGHSH, CDR2 LQKENI. The CDR3 runs 17 residues. For the CDR3, the DNA is TGTGCCAGCTCACTTGCTAGGTCGCTAGCGGGAGCCTACGAGCAGTACTTC. This codes for CASSLARSLAGAYEQYF. The whole variable domain, filled in from reference TRBV18 and TRBJ2-7, reads NAGVMQNPRHLVRRRGQEARLRCSPMKGHSHVYWYRQLPEEGLKFMVYLQKENIIDESGMPKERFSAEFPKEGPSILRIQQVVRGDSAAYFCASSLARSLAGAYEQYFGPGTRLTVT.

In DNA form, the CDR3 reads TGTGCCAACCTTTGCGGGCAGGGCTACAATGAGCAGTTCTTC. Amino acids: CANLCGQGYNEQFF. The genes are TRBV21-1 and TRBJ2-1. TRBV21-1 is deemed a pseudogene. This CDR3 spans 14 amino acids.

The V gene is TRBV5-1, the J gene TRBJ2-3; 12 bases map to TRBD2. The CDR3 covers 15 residues. Trimming removed 5 bases from V and 3 bases from J; junction bases left unmatched: 4. Looked up from germline, CDR1 is SGHRS and CDR2 is YFSETQ. CDR3 sequence (DNA): TGCGCCAGCAGAAGACTAGCGGGAGCAACAGATACGCAGTATTTT. Translated: CASRRLAGATDTQYF.

V gene TRBV15 combines with J gene TRBJ2-5, with 8 bases aligning to TRBD2. The CDR3 has 12 amino acids. Germline assignment: CDR1 LNHNV and CDR2 YYDKDF (reference sequence). J lost 11 bases, V lost 3 bases, and 5 bases had no gene match. The CDR3 nucleotides are TGTGCCACCAGCAGGGATCGACTAGCGCAGTACTTC. This sequence encodes CATSRDRLAQYF.

The CDR3 loop is CASSFFLLLAGTSDYEQYF. The CDR3 bases are TGTGCCAGCAGCTTCTTTCTGTTACTAGCGGGGACCTCTGACTACGAGCAGTACTTC. This sequence joins TRBV5-6 and TRBJ2-7; 10 positions agree with TRBD2. Germline CDR1 is SGHDT and CDR2 is YYEEEE. Trimming cost V 2 bases and J 3 bases; bases outside gene matches: 17. CDR3 length: 19 residues.

This rearrangement joins TRBV6-1 to TRBJ2-3; D remains ambiguous. The CDR3 covers 13 residues. Germline V lookup: CDR1 MNHNS, CDR2 SASEGT. Trimming shortened V by 5 bases and J by 14 bases, and 20 bases separated the two germline ends. The CDR3 spells CASSLIGDKRLYF. The CDR3 nucleotides read TGTGCCAGCAGTTTAATAGGTGACAAGAGACTGTATTTT.

This chain links TRBV5-8 with TRBJ2-5; TRBD2 matches at 15 bases. The length of the CDR3 is 15 residues. Germline assignment: CDR1 SGHTS and CDR2 YDEGEE. J gave up 5 bases and V 4 bases, and 3 bases lay outside the gene matches. The CDR3 reads CASSGGTSGRETQYF. The CDR3 DNA reads TGTGCCAGCAGCGGCGGGACTAGCGGGAGGGAGACCCAGTACTTC. The full variable domain, completed using reference TRBV5-8 and TRBJ2-5, is EAGVTQSPTHLIKTRGQQATLRCSPISGHTSVYWYQQALGLGLQFLLWYDEGEERNRGNFPPRFSGRQFPNYSSELNVNALELEDSALYLCASSGGTSGRETQYFGPGTRLLVL.

The rearrangement uses TRBV6-5 and TRBJ2-1; perhaps D is TRBD1 or TRBD2 (6 bases each). Per the germline V gene, CDR1 is MNHEY and CDR2 is SVGAGI. This CDR3 comprises 14 residues. V lost 2 bases, J lost 5 bases, and 10 bases lay in between. DNA for the CDR3: TGTGCCAGCAGTTACGAGAGGGGGGACAATGAGCAGTTCTTC. It codes for CASSYERGDNEQFF.